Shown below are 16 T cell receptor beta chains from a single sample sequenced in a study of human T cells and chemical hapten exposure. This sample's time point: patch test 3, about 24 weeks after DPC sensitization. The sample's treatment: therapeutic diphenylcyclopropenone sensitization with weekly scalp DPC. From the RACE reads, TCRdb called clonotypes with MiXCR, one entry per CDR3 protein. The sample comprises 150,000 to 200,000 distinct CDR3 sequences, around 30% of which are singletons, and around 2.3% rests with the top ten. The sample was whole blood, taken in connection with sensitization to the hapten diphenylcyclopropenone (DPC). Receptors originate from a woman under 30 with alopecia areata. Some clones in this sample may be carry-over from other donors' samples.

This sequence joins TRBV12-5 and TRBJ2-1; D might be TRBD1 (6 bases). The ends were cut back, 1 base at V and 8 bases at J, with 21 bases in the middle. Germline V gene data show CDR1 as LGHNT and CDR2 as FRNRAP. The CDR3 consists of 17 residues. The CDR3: CASGLAQTTGWGYEQFF. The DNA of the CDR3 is TGTGCTAGTGGTTTGGCCCAAACGACAGGCTGGGGATATGAGCAGTTCTTC.

The CDR3 coding sequence is TGTGCCAGCAGTGCCCGGGACAGACCCTACGAGCAGTACTTC. Translation gives CASSARDRPYEQYF. The gene calls are TRBV6-1 and TRBJ2-7, with 7 bases fitting TRBD1. The CDR3 loop spans 14 amino acids. Germline CDR1 MNHNS, CDR2 SASEGT. J was trimmed by 2 bases and V by 4 bases; bases with no gene match: 5.

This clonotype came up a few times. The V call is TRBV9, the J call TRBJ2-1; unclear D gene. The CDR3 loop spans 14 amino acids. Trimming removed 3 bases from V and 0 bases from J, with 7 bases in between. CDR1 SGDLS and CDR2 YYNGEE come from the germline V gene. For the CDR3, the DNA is TGTGCCAGCAGCGAAAGTATCTCCTACAATGAGCAGTTCTTC. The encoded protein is CASSESISYNEQFF.

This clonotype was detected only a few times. Here the CDR3 reads CSGRGASGRNEQFF. CDR3 nucleotide sequence: TGCAGCGGGCGGGGGGCTAGCGGGAGGAATGAGCAGTTCTTC. This chain joins TRBV29-1 and TRBJ2-1; 11 bases agree with TRBD2. The CDR3 covers 14 residues. Germline V gene data show CDR1 as SQVTM and CDR2 as ANQGSEA. The V gene end was trimmed by 7 bases and the J gene end by 7 bases; junction bases not matched to a gene: 9.

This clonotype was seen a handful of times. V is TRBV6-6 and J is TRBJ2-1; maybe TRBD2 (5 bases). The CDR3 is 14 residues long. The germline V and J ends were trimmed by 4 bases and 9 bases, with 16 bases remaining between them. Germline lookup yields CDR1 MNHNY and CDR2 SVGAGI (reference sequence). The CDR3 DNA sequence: TGTGCCAGCAGTTTTTCCTCCCAGGCGGGTGAGCAGTTCTTC. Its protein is CASSFSSQAGEQFF.

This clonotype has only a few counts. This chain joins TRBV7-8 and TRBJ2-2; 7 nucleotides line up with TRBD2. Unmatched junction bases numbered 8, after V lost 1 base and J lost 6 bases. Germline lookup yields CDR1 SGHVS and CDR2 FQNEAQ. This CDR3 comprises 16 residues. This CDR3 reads CASSLVGGLEPGELFF. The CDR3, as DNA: TGTGCCAGCAGCTTAGTTGGCGGACTAGAACCCGGGGAGCTGTTTTTT.

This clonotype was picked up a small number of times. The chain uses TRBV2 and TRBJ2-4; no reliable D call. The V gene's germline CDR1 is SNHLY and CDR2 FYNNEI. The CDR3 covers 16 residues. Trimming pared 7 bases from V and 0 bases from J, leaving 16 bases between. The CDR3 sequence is CASTFFGDLAKNIQYF. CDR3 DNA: TGTGCCAGCACCTTTTTCGGCGATCTAGCCAAAAACATTCAGTACTTC.

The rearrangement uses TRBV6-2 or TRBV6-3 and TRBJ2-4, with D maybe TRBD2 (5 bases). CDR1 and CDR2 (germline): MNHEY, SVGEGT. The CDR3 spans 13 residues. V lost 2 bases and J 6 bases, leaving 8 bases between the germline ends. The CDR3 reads CASSYIRGNIQYF. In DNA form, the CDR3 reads TGTGCCAGCAGTTACATCCGGGGAAACATTCAGTACTTC.

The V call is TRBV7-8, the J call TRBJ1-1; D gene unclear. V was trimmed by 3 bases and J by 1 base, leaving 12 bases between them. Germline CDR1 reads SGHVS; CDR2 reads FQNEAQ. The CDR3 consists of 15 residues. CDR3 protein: CASSFFPAQNTEAFF. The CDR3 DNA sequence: TGTGCCAGCAGCTTTTTCCCGGCCCAGAACACTGAAGCTTTCTTT.

The CDR3 DNA reads as TGTGCCAGCAGCCTAGGGGGGCCCATCTCTGGAAACACCATATATTTT. This encodes CASSLGGPISGNTIYF. This chain uses TRBV7-9 with TRBJ1-3, with TRBD1 as a possible D gene (6 bases). The germline gives CDR1 SEHNR, CDR2 FQNEAQ (reference sequence). The V end was cut by 5 bases, the J end by 0 bases, with 14 bases between. This CDR3 comprises 16 residues.

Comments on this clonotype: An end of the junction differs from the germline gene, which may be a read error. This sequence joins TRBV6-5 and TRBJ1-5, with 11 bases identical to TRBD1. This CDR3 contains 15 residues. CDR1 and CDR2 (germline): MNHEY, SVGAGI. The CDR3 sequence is CVSSAERTGGAPQHF. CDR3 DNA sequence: TGTGTCAGCAGTGCAGAGAGGACAGGGGGCGCGCCCCAGCATTTT.

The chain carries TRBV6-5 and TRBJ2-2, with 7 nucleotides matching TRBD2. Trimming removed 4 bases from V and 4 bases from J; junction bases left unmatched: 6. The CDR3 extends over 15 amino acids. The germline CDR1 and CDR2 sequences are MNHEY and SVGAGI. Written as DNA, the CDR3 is TGTGCCAGCAGTTGGAGCGGGATCGCCACCGGGGAGCTGTTTTTT. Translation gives CASSWSGIATGELFF.

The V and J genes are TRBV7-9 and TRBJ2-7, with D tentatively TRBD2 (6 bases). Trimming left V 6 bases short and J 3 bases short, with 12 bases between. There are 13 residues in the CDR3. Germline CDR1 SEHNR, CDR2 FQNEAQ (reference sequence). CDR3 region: CASSPTGDYEQYF. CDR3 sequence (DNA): TGTGCCAGCAGTCCTACGGGGGACTACGAGCAGTACTTC.

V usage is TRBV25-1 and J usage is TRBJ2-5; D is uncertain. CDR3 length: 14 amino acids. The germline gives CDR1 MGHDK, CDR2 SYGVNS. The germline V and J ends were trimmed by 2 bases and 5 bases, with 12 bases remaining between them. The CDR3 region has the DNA TGTGCCAGCAGTGAAAGCCCGCCCGCGGAGACCCAGTACTTC. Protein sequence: CASSESPPAETQYF. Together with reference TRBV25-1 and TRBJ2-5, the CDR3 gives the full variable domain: EADIYQTPRYLVIGTGKKITLECSQTMGHDKMYWYQQDPGMELHLIHYSYGVNSTEKGDLSSESTVSRIRTEHFPLTLESARPSHTSQYLCASSESPPAETQYFGPGTRLLVL.

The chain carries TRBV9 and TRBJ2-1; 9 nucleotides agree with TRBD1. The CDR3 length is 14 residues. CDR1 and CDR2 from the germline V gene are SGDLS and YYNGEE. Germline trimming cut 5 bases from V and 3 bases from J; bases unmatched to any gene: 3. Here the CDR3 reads CASRGTGNYNEQFF. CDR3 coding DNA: TGTGCCAGCAGGGGGACAGGGAACTACAATGAGCAGTTCTTC.

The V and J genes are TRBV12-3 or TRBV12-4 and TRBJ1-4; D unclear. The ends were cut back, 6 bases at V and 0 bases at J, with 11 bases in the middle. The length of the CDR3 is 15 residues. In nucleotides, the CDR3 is TGTGCCAGCAGCCCACTCAGTGCAACTAATGAAAAACTGTTTTTT. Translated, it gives CASSPLSATNEKLFF.